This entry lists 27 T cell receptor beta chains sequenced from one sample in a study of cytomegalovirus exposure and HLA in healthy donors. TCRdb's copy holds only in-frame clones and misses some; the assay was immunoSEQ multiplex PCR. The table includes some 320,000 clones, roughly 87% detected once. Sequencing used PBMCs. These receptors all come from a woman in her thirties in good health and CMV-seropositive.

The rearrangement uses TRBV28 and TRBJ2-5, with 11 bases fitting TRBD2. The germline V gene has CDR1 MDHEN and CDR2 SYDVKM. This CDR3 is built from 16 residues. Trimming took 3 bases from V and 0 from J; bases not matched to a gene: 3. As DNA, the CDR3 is TGTGCCAGCAGTTTTCCGGGACTAGCGGACCAAGAGACCCAGTACTTC. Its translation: CASSFPGLADQETQYF.

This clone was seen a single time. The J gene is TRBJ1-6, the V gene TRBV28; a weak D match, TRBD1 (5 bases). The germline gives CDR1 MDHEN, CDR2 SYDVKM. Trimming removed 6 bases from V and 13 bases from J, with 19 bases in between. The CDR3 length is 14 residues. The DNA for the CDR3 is TGTGCCAGCAGCTCGGGACGGCGTATCTTGCCCCTCCACTTT. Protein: CASSSGRRILPLHF.

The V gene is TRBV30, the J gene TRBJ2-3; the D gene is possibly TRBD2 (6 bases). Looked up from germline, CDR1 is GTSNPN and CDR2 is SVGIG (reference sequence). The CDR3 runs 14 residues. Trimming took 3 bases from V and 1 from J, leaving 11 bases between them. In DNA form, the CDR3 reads TGTGCCTGGAGCCCGGGAGTTGGCACAGATACGCAGTATTTT. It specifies CAWSPGVGTDTQYF.

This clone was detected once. CDR3 bases: TGTGCCAGCAGCCAAGTCCCCATCGGGACAGGGCATCAGCCCCAGCATTTT. Translating it yields CASSQVPIGTGHQPQHF. V and J are TRBV4-2 and TRBJ1-5; TRBD1 matches 9 bases. The germline CDR1 and CDR2 sequences are LGHNA and YNFKEQ. With 1 base clipped from V and 5 bases from J, the junction kept 9 bases outside the gene matches. The CDR3 runs to 17 residues.

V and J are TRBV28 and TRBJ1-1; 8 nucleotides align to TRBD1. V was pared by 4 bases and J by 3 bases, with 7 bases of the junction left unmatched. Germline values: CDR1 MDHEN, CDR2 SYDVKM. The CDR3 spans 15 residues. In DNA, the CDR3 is TGTGCCAGCAGTTCCCCCCAGGGGGCGGACACTGAAGCTTTCTTT. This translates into CASSSPQGADTEAFF.

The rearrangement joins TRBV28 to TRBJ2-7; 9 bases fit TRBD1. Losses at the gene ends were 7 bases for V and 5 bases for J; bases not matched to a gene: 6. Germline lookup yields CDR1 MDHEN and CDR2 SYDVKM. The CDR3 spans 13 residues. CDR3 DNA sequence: TGTGCCAGCACACCCGGGACAGGGAACGAGCAGTACTTC. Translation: CASTPGTGNEQYF.

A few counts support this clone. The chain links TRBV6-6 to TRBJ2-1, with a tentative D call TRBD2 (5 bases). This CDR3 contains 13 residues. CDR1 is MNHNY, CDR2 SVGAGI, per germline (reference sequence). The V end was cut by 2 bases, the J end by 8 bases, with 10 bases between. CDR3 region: CASSYTPGDEQFF. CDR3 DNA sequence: TGTGCCAGCAGTTACACTCCCGGGGATGAGCAGTTCTTC.

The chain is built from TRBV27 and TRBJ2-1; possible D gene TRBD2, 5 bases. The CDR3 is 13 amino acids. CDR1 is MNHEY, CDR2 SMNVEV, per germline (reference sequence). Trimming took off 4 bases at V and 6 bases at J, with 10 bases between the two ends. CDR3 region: CASSSPLVNEQFF. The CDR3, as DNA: TGTGCCAGCAGTTCCCCACTAGTCAATGAGCAGTTCTTC.

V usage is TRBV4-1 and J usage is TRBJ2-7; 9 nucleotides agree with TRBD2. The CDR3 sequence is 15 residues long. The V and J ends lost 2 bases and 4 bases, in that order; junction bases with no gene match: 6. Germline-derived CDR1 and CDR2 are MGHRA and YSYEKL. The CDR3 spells CASSQSASGKYEQYF. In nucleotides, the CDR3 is TGCGCCAGCAGCCAATCGGCTAGCGGGAAATACGAGCAGTACTTC.

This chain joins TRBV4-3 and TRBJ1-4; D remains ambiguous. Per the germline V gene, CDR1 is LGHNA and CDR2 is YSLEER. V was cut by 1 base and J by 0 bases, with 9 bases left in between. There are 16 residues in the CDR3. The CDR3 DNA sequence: TGCGCCAGCAGCCAAGGGGCCGTTACAACTAATGAAAAACTGTTTTTT. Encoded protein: CASSQGAVTTNEKLFF.

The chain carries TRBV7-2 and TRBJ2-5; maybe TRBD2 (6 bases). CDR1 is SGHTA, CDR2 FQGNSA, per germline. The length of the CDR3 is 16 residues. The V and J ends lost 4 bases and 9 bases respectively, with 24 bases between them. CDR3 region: CASSSLSMTRNVAQYF. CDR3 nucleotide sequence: TGTGCCAGCAGCTCCCTATCAATGACTAGGAATGTCGCCCAGTACTTC.

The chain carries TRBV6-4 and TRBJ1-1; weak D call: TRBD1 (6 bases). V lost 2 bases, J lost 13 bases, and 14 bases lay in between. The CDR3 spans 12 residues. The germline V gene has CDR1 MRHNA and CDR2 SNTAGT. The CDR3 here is CASSDGRGMYFF. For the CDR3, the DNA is TGTGCCAGCAGTGACGGCAGGGGTATGTATTTCTTT.

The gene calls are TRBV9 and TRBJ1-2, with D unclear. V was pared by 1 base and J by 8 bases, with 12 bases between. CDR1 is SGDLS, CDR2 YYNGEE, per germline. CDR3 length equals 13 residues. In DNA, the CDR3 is TGTGCCAGCAGCGTAAACGGGAATTTGGGCTACACCTTC. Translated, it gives CASSVNGNLGYTF. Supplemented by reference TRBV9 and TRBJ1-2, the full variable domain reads DSGVTQTPKHLITATGQRVTLRCSPRSGDLSVYWYQQSLDQGLQFLIQYYNGEERAKGNILERFSAQQFPDLHSELNLSSLELGDSALYFCASSVNGNLGYTFGSGTRLTVV.

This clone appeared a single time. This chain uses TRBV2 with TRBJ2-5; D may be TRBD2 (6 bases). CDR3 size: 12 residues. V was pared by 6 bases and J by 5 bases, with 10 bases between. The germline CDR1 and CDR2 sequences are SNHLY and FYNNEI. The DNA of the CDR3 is TGTGCCAGCAGGGACTATATGGAGACCCAGTACTTC. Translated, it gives CASRDYMETQYF.

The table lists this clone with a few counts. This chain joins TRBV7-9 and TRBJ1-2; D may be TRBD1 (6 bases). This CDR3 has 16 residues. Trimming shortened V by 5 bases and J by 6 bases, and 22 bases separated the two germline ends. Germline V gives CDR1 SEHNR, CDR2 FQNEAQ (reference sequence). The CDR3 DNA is TGTGCCAGCAGCACCCCAACGGACAGACGGGAGGATGGCTACACCTTC. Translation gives CASSTPTDRREDGYTF. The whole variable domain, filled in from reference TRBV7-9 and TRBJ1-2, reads DTGVSQNPRHKITKRGQNVTFRCDPISEHNRLYWYRQTLGQGPEFLTYFQNEAQLEKSRLLSDRFSAERPKGSFSTLEIQRTEQGDSAMYLCASSTPTDRREDGYTFGSGTRLTVV.

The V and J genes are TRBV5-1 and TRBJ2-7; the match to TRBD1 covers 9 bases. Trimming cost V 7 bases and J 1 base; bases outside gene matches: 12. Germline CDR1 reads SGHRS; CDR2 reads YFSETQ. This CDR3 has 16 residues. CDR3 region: CASSRTGEAPSYEQYF. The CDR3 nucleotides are TGCGCCAGCTCCCGGACAGGGGAGGCCCCATCCTACGAGCAGTACTTC.

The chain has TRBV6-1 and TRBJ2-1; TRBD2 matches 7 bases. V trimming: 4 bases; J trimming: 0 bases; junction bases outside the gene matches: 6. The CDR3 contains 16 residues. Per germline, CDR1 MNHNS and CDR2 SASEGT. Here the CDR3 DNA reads TGTGCCAGCAGTGCTACTAGCGCGAGCTCCTACAATGAGCAGTTCTTC. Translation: CASSATSASSYNEQFF.

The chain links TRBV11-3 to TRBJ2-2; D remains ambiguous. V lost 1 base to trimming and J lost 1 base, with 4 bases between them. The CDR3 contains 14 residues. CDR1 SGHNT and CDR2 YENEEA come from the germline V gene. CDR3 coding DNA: TGTGCCAGCAGCTTAGGTTGGAACACCGGGGAGCTGTTTTTT. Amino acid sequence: CASSLGWNTGELFF.

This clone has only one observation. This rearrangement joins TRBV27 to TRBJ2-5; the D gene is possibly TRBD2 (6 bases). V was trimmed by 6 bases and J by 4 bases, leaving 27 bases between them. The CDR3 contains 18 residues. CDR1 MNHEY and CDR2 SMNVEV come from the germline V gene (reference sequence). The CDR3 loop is CASSHRDGKKRVVETQYF. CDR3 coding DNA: TGTGCCAGCAGCCACCGGGACGGCAAAAAGCGGGTTGTAGAGACCCAGTACTTC.

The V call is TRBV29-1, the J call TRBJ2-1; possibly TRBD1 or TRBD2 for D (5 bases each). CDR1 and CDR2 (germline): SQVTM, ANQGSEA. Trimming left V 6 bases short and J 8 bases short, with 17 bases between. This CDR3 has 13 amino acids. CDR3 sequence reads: CSVDPGTPDEQFF. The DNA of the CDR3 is TGCAGCGTCGACCCGGGGACGCCCGATGAGCAGTTCTTC.

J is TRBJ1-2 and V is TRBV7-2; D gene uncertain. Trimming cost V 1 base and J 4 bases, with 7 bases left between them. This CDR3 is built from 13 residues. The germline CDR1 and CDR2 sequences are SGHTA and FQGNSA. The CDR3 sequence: CASSLDSTYGYTF. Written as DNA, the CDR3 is TGTGCCAGCAGCTTAGACAGTACCTATGGCTACACCTTC.

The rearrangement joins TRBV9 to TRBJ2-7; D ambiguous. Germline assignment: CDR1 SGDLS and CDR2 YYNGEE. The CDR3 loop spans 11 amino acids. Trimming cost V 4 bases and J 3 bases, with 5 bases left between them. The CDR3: CASSPLYEQYF. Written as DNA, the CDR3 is TGTGCCAGCAGCCCTCTCTACGAGCAGTACTTC.

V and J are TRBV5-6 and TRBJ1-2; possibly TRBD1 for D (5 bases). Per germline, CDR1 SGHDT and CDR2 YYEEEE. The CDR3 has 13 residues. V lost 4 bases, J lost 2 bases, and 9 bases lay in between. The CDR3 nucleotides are TGTGCCAGCAGCCCGGGACCGAACTATGGCTACACCTTC. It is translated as CASSPGPNYGYTF.

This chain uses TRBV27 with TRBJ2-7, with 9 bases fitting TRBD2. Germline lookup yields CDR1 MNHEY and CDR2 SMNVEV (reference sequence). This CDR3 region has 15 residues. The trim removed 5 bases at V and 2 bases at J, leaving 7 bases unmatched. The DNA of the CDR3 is TGTGCCAGCAGTCCCACGCGGGGGGGGCCCTACGAGCAGTACTTC. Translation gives CASSPTRGGPYEQYF.

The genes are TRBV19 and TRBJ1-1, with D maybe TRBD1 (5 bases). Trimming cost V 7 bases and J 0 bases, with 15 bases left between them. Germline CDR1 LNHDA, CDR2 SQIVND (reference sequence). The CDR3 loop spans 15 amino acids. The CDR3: CASTPTELMNTEAFF. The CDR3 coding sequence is TGTGCCAGTACCCCGACAGAGCTTATGAACACTGAAGCTTTCTTT. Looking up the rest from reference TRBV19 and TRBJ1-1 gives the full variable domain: DGGITQSPKYLFRKEGQNVTLSCEQNLNHDAMYWYRQDPGQGLRLIYYSQIVNDFQKGDIAEGYSVSREKKESFPLTVTSAQKNPTAFYLCASTPTELMNTEAFFGQGTRLTVV.

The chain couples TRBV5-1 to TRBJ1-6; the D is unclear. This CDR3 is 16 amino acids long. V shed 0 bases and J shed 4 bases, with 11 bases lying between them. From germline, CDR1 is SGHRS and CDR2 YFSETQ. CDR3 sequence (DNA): TGCGCCAGCAGCTTGGACTCAGTAGCATATAATTCACCCCTCCACTTT. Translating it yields CASSLDSVAYNSPLHF. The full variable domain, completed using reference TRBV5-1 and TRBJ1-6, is KAGVTQTPRYLIKTRGQQVTLSCSPISGHRSVSWYQQTPGQGLQFLFEYFSETQRNKGNFPGRFSGRQFSNSRSEMNVSTLELGDSALYLCASSLDSVAYNSPLHFGNGTRLTVT.

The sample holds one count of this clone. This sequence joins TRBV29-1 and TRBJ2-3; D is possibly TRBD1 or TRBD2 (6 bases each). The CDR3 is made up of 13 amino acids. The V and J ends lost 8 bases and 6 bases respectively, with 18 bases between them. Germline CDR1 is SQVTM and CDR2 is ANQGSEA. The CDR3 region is CSSRRGNQDTQYF. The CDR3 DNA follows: TGCAGCTCCCGGAGGGGGAATCAGGATACGCAGTATTTT.